This T cell receptor (beta chain) was captured by sequencing in a study of blood T cells in healthy people across ages. General study points: It was the long-lived donors that had more naive CD4+ cells and higher diversity than aged donors. PBMCs went unsorted, and a conclusive naive versus antigen-experienced comparison was therefore prevented.

With respect to this clonotype: Its specificity is not known.

V shed 5 bases and J shed 2 bases, with 11 bases lying between them. This CDR3 has 14 amino acids. Germline loops: CDR1 LNHNV, CDR2 YYDKDF (reference sequence). Primed by a sample-barcoded 5' primer and a J-beta primer mix, a second PCR proceeded for 7 to 11 cycles. A tag from a template-switch adaptor with 12 random nucleotides marked each cDNA molecule. From the 5' RACE reads, TCRdb called clonotypes with MiXCR, one entry per CDR3 protein. The data show over 1,300,000 distinct CDR3 sequences, around 59% seen once. The sample taken for sequencing was blood. The chain joins TRBV15 to TRBJ2-3; TRBD1 or TRBD2 may be the D gene (5 bases each). The TCR sequence derives from a man younger than 30 in good health. The CDR3 here is CATSRDPFTDTQYF. In DNA, the CDR3 is TGTGCCACCAGCCGGGACCCATTCACAGATACGCAGTATTTT.